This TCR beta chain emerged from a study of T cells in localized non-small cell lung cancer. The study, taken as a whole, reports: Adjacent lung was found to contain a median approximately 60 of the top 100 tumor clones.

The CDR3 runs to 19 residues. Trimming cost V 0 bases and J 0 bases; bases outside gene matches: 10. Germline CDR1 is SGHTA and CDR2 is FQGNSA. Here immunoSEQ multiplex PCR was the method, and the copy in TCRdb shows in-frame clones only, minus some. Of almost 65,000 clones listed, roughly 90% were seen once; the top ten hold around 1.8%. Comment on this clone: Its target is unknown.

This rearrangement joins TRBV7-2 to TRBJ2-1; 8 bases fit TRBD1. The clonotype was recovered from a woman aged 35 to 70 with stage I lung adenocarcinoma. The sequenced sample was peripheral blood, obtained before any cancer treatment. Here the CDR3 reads CASSLARRGLSSSYNEQFF. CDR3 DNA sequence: TGTGCCAGCAGCTTAGCACGCAGGGGGCTATCAAGCTCCTACAATGAGCAGTTCTTC.